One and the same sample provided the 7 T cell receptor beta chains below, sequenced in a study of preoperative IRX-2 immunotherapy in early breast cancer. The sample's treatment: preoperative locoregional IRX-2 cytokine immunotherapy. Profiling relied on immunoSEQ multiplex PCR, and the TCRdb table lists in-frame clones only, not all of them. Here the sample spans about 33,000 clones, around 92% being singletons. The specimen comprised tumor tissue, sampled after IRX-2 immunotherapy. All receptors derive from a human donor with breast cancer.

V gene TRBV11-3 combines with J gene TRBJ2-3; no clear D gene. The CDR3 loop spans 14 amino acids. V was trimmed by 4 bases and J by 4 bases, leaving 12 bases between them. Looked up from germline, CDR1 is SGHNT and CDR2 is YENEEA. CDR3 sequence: CASSYLGGADTQYF. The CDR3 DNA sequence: TGTGCCAGCAGCTATTTAGGTGGGGCAGATACGCAGTATTTT.

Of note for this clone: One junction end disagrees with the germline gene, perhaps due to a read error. Here the CDR3 reads CANSLCDRDRPADGANVLTF. The CDR3 coding sequence is TGCGCCAACAGTCTCTGCGACCGGGACAGGCCCGCAGATGGGGCCAACGTCCTGACTTTC. The chain is built from TRBV23-1 and TRBJ2-6; 8 bases agree with TRBD1. TRBV23-1 carries the ORF label, with uncertain function. This CDR3 is built from 20 residues.

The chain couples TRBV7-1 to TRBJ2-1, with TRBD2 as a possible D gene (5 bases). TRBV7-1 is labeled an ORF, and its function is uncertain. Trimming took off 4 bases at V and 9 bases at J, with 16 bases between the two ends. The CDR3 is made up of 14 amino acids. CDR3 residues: CASSLTSGMSEQFF. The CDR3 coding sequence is TGTGCCAGCAGCTTAACTAGTGGGATGTCTGAGCAGTTCTTC.

CDR3 amino acids: CASSVIDQGLDTQYF. The CDR3 nucleotides are TGTGCCAGCAGCGTAATCGACCAGGGGCTGGATACGCAGTATTTT. V usage is TRBV28 and J usage is TRBJ2-3; tentative D call: TRBD1 (6 bases). The CDR3 length is 15 residues. Germline lookup yields CDR1 MDHEN and CDR2 SYDVKM. The V and J ends lost 6 bases and 6 bases respectively, with 19 bases between them.

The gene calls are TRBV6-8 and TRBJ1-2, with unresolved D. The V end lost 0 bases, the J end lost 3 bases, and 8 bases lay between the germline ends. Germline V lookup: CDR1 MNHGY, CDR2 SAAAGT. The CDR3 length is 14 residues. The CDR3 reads CASSYSVGDYGYTF. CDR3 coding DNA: TGTGCCAGCAGTTACTCGGTAGGAGACTATGGCTACACCTTC.

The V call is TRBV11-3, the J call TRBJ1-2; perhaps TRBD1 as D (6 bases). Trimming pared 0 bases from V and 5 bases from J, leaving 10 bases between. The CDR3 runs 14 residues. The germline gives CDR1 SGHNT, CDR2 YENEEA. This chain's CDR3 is CASSLEVQGYGYTF. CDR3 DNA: TGTGCCAGCAGCTTAGAAGTTCAGGGGTATGGCTACACCTTC.

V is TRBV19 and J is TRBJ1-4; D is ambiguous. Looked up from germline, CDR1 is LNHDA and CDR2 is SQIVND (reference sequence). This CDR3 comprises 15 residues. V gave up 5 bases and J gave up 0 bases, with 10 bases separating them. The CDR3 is CASSVMKATNEKLFF. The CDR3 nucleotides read TGTGCCAGTAGTGTAATGAAAGCAACTAATGAAAAACTGTTTTTT.